This T cell receptor (beta chain) came from a study of tumor-infiltrating lymphocytes in primary liver carcinoma (dated by TCRdb to 2015 to 2018). For context, the study as a whole: Four to six patients with histopathologically diagnosed primary liver carcinoma underwent surgical resection in China between November 2015 and March 2016. TCRbeta repertoire sequencing covered 35 specimens from 5 patients: around 25 tumor regions, 5 adjacent noncancerous liver tissues and 5 peripheral blood samples. Reproducibility between technical replicate repertoires was high, with correlation coefficients above 0.95 and mean shared-clone rates near 0.89. The five patients, three men and two women aged 30 to 69 years, had hepatocellular carcinoma (four) or combined HCC and intrahepatic cholangiocarcinoma (one). Each sample produced about 3.5 to 8 million productive TCRbeta reads, and read depth showed no significant difference between tissue types. Across five regions of each liver tumor, along with adjacent normal tissue and blood, the study brought together TCRbeta repertoire sequencing, expression microarrays and whole-exome sequencing. The five patients had tumors of stage T1-T3 N0M0, with maximum diameters ranging from about 4.2 to 10 cm.

Broader findings and caveats from the paper: Pairs of tumor regions showed greater repertoire overlap (mean around 36%) than tumor-adjacent pairs (about 17%) or tumor-blood pairs (approximately 14%), which is consistent with antigen-driven expansion. Since the samples were bulk and unsorted, there was no way to compare CD4+ and CD8+ T cell repertoires. The study included only four to six patients, and the authors note findings should be validated in a larger study. The top 250 clones accounted for a significantly greater share of the repertoire in tumors than in blood (p = 0.039). Only the TCR beta chain was sequenced, so true repertoire diversity is likely underestimated because unpaired alpha chains were not captured.

This clonotype has at least ten counts. Its recognized antigen is unknown. No quality values exist for individual bases; no much larger clone is one base distant. Starting from approximately 500 ng total RNA, TCRbeta-specific cDNA was produced by reverse transcription with a constant-region primer and ProtoScript II reverse transcriptase. Construction of the TCRbeta libraries relied on three nested rounds of multiplex PCR, following a slightly modified ARM-PCR procedure. Each of the first two PCR rounds ran for around 10 cycles using multiplex TRBV1-TRBV30 forward primers together with a Cbeta reverse primer. Sample barcodes and Illumina adapters were attached in a final 25-cycle PCR using Deep VentR polymerase. Amplicons of 200-500 bp were gel-purified with a QIAquick gel extraction kit before sequencing. The TCRbeta amplicons were sequenced with 250-bp paired-end reads on an Illumina HiSeq 2500. Regarding the original processing steps: Trimmomatic v0.33 was used to quality-trim the reads, and FLASH v1.2.11 was used to merge paired reads so that full CDR3 sequences could be recovered. MiGEC v1.2.1b assigned V, D and J germline segments to the rearranged TCRbeta sequences. Clonotype statistics, along with Shannon-Wiener diversity indices, were calculated using VDJtools v1.0.0. To cut down on sampling bias, every analysis after diversity analysis relied on just the 250 most abundant clonotypes from each sample. The public reads were quality trimmed at Q25 with fastp and then assembled into clones with MiXCR by TCRdb, keeping productive beta chains. Every distinct CDR3 protein forms one entry, paired with its most common genes and DNA. The V and J calls here are based on TCRdb, not the publication. The sample data list some 190,000 distinct CDR3 sequences, and less than 65% of these were observed just once. The ten largest clonotypes hold under 75% of the sample.

Blood RNA was extracted from unsorted whole blood using TRIzol reagent, and germline DNA was obtained with the DNeasy Blood & Tissue kit. At the time of sampling, the patients were treatment-naive and had chronic HBV infection. Around 3.9 milliliters of peripheral blood were collected into K2EDTA tubes before surgery. CDR1 and CDR2, looked up from the germline V gene, are SQVTM and ANQGSEA. There are 14 amino acids in the CDR3, from cysteine to phenylalanine inclusive. Only the CDR3 part of the read is kept: 42 bases, read in frame from the first base. V sheds 0 bases and J sheds 1 base, leaving 9 bases between their ends.

The source of this sequence is a man aged 35-49 years with primary liver carcinoma and hepatitis B virus infection. Material for sequencing was peripheral blood. Recombination linked TRBV29-1 to TRBJ1-1; the D gene is not confidently resolved. The DNA is TGCAGCGTTGAAGATCGACGGTCGAACACTGAAGCTTTCTTT. This yields the protein CSVEDRRSNTEAFF.